This T cell receptor (beta chain) was sequenced for a study of Ad26.COV2.S vaccination and SARS-CoV-2 variants. The treatment: around 19 received Ad26.COV2.S at low or high dose, single or two shots; several received placebo; per-sample allocation not given. All samples were drawn on day 63, counting from the first vaccine or placebo injection. Only in-frame clones appear in the TCRdb table, and some are missing; sequencing was by immunoSEQ multiplex PCR. The table records around 380,000 clones, less than 90% of them present only once. The source material was peripheral blood, sampled in a trial of Ad26.COV2.S vaccine versus placebo. The receptor comes from a person aged 18-65 years who received the Ad26.COV2.S COVID-19 vaccine or a placebo.

CDR3 DNA: TGTGCCAGCACCCAGACAGGGTTCAGTGAAAAACTGTTTTTT. Its translation: CASTQTGFSEKLFF. The chain joins TRBV6-5 to TRBJ1-4, with 7 positions matching TRBD1. The CDR3 spans 14 residues. V was clipped by 7 bases and J by 7 bases; unmatched bases: 9. CDR1 MNHEY and CDR2 SVGAGI come from the germline V gene.